Detailed here is one T cell receptor (beta chain). Data came from immunoSEQ multiplex PCR; TCRdb stores just in-frame clones and leaves some out. Among about 170,000 clones listed, more than 65% were seen once. V was shortened by 1 base and J by 10 bases, with 23 bases between the two germline ends. The CDR3 contains 18 residues. Germline CDR1 and CDR2: LGHDT and YNNKEL (reference sequence). This record comes from a study of blood T cell repertoires in COVID-19. Study-level background: Nucleic acid was either cDNA or gDNA, and it came from T cells, B-cell-depleted T cells, or PBMCs.

The chain employs TRBV3-1 (or the pseudogene TRBV3-2) and TRBJ1-6; D unclear. Source material: peripheral blood. This TCR derives from a human donor with acute or convalescent COVID-19. The donor label of this sample is uncertain. The CDR3 nucleotides read TGTGCCAGCAGCCAAGGGTTGACGGCGGGGAGGAGGGTATCACCCCTCCACTTT. It specifies CASSQGLTAGRRVSPLHF.